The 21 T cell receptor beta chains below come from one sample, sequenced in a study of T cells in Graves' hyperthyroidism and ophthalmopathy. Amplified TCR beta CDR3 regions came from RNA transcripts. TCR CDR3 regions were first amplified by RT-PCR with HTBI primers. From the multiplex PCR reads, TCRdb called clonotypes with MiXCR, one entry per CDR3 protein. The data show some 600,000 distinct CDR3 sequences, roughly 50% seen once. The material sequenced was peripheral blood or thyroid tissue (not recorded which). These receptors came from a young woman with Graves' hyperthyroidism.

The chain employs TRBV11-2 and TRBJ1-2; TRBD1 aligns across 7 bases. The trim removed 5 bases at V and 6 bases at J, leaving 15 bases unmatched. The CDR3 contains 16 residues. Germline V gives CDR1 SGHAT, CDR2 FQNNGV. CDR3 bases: TGTGCCAGCAGCCAAGATTCGGGACAGCAAGGGCATGGCTACACCTTC. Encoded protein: CASSQDSGQQGHGYTF.

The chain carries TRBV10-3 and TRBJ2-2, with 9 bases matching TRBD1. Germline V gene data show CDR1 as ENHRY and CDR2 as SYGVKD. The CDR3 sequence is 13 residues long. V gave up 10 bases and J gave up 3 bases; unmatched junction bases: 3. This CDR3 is CATGQGHTGELFF. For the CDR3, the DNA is TGTGCCACGGGACAGGGTCACACCGGGGAGCTGTTTTTT.

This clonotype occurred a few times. In DNA, the CDR3 is TGCAGCGTTGGGGGGACAGGGAAAGGGCTCGCCGGGGAGCTGTTTTTT. Protein product: CSVGGTGKGLAGELFF. V gene TRBV29-1 combines with J gene TRBJ2-2; 9 bases line up with TRBD1. Per germline, CDR1 SQVTM and CDR2 ANQGSEA. The CDR3 contains 16 residues. V trimming: 4 bases; J trimming: 6 bases; junction bases outside the gene matches: 12.

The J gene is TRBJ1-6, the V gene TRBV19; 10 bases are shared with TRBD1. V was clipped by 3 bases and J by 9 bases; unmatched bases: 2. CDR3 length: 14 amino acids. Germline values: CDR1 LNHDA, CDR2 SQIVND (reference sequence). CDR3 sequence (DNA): TGTGCCAGTAGTATTGACAGGGGGCTTTCACCCCTCCACTTT. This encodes CASSIDRGLSPLHF. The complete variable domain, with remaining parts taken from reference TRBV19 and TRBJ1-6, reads DGGITQSPKYLFRKEGQNVTLSCEQNLNHDAMYWYRQDPGQGLRLIYYSQIVNDFQKGDIAEGYSVSREKKESFPLTVTSAQKNPTAFYLCASSIDRGLSPLHFGNGTRLTVT.

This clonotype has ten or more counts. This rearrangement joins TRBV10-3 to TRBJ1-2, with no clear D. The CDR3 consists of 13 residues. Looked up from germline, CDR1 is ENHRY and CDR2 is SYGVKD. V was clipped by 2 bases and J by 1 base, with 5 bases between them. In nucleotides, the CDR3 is TGTGCCATCAGTGAGCAGGATAACTATGGCTACACCTTC. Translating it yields CAISEQDNYGYTF.

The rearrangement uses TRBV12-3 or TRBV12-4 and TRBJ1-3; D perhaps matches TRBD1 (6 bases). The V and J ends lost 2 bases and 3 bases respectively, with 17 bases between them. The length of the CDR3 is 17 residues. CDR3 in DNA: TGTGCCAGCAGTTTATGGTTATCGGGGGGCTATGGAAACACCATATATTTT. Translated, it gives CASSLWLSGGYGNTIYF.

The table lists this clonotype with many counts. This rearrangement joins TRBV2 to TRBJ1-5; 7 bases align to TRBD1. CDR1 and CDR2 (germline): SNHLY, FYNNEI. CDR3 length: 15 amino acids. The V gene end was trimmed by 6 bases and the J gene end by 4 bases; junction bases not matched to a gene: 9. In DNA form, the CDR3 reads TGTGCCAGCAGATCCGGGACAGTGAAAAATCAGCCCCAGCATTTT. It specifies CASRSGTVKNQPQHF.

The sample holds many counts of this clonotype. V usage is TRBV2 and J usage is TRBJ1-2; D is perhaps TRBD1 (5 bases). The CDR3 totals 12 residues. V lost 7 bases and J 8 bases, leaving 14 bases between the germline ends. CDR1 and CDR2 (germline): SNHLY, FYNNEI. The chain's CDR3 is CASTVGRDGYTF. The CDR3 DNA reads TGTGCCAGCACCGTTGGCAGGGACGGCTACACCTTC. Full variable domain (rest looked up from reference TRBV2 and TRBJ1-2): EPEVTQTPSHQVTQMGQEVILRCVPISNHLYFYWYRQILGQKVEFLVSFYNNEISEKSEIFDDQFSVERPDGSNFTLKIRSTKLEDSAMYFCASTVGRDGYTFGSGTRLTVV.

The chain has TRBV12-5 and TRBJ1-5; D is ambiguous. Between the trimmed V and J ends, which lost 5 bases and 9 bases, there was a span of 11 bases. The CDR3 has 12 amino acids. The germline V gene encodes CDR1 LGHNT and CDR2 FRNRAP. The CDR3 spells CASGLSYRPQHF. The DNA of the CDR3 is TGTGCTAGTGGTCTGAGCTATCGGCCCCAGCATTTT.

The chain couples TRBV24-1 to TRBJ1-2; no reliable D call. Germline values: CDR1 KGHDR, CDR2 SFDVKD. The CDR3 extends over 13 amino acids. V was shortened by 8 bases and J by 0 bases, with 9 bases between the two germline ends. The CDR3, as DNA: TGTGCCACCAAAGAGGGCCCTAACTATGGCTACACCTTC. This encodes CATKEGPNYGYTF.

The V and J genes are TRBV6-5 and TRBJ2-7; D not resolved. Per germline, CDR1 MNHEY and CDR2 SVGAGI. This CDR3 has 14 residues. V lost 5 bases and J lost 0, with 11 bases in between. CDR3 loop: CASSEGRTSYEQYF. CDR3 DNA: TGTGCCAGCAGTGAAGGCAGGACCTCCTACGAGCAGTACTTC.

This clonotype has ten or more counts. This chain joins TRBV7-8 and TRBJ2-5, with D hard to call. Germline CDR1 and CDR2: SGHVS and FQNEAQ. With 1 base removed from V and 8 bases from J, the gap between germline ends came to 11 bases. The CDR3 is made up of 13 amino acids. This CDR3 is CASSLVESPTQYF. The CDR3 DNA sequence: TGTGCCAGCAGCTTAGTTGAGTCCCCAACCCAGTACTTC.

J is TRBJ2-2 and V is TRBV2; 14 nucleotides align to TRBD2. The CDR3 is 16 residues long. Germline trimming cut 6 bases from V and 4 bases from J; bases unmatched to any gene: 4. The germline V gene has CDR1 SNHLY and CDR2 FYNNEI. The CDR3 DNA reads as TGTGCCAGCAGGGGGACTAGCGGGAGCCTCACCGGGGAGCTGTTTTTT. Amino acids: CASRGTSGSLTGELFF.

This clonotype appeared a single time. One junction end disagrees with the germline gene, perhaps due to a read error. Here the CDR3 reads CASGLEDFNYGYTF. CDR3 sequence (DNA): TGCGCCAGCGGCTTGGAGGATTTTAACTATGGCTACACCTTC. V is TRBV5-1 and J is TRBJ1-2; D is ambiguous. Germline assignment: CDR1 SGHRS and CDR2 YFSETQ. This CDR3 region has 14 residues.

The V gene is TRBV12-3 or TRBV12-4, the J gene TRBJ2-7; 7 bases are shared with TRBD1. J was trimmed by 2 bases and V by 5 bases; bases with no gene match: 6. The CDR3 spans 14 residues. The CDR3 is CASSPPTGPYEQYF. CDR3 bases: TGTGCCAGCAGTCCACCGACAGGGCCCTACGAGCAGTACTTC.

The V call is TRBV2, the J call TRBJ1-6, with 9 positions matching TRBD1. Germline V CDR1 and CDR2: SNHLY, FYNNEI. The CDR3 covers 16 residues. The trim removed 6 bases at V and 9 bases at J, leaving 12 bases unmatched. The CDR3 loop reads CASSWAGGTGSSPLHF. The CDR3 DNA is TGTGCCAGCAGCTGGGCAGGCGGGACAGGGAGTTCACCCCTCCACTTT.

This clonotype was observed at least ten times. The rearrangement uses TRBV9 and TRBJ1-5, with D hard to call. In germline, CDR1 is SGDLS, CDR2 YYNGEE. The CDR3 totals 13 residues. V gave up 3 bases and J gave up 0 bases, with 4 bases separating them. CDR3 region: CASSAASNQPQHF. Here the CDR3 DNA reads TGTGCCAGCAGCGCGGCTAGCAATCAGCCCCAGCATTTT.

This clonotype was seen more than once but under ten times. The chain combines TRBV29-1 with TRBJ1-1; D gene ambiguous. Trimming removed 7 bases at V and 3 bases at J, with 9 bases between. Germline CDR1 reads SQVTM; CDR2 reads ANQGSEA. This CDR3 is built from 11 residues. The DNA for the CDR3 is TGCAGCGGTGAGGGCTACACTGAAGCTTTCTTT. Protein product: CSGEGYTEAFF. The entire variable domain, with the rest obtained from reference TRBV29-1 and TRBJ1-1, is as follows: SAVISQKPSRDICQRGTSLTIQCQVDSQVTMMFWYRQQPGQSLTLIATANQGSEATYESGFVIDKFPISRPNLTFSTLTVSNMSPEDSSIYLCSGEGYTEAFFGQGTRLTVV.

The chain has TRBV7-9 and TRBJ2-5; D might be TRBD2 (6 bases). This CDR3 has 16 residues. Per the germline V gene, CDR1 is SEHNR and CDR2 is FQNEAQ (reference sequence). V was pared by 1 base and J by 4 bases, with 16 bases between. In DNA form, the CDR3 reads TGTGCCAGCAGCTTAGTAGGACGGGAGTCGGTAGAGACCCAGTACTTC. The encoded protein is CASSLVGRESVETQYF.

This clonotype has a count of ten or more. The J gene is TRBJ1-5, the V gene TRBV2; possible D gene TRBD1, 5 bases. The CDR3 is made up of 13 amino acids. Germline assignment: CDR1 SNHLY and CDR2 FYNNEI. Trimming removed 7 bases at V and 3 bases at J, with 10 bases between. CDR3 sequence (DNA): TGTGCCAGCATGGGGCAAGCCAATCAGCCCCAGCATTTT. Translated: CASMGQANQPQHF.

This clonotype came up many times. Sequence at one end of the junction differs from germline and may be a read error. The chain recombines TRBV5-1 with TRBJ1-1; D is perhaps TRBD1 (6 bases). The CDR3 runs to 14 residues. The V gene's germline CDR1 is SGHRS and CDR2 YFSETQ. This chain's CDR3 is CASSLGHLNTEAFF. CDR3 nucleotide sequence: TGTGCCAGCAGCTTGGGACATCTGAACACTGAAGCTTTCTTT.